This is a list of T cell receptor beta chains from one sample in a study of technical replicates of blood from several donors. Some clones are missing from TCRdb's copy, which holds only in-frame ones; the method was immunoSEQ multiplex PCR. The sample shows about 94,000 clones, around 96% of them seen only once. Sequenced sample: T cells isolated from PBMCs. Receptors were obtained from a human donor in good health. Each CDR3 is given with its conserved first and last residue. A D gene is named only where the DNA matches it firmly. Size is omitted from some rows. Given values are once, few, many or a class for expanded clones.

TRBV19	TRBJ2-2	-	-	CASSPLEGSGELFF	TGTGCCAGTAGTCCCCTGGAGGGGTCCGGGGAGCTGTTTTTT
TRBV10-3	TRBJ2-5	-	TRBD1	CASSGQGQETQYF	TGTGCCTCCAGCGGACAGGGCCAAGAGACCCAGTACTTC
TRBV5-1	TRBJ2-7	-	TRBD1	CASSPARTGIPYEQYF	TGCGCCAGCAGCCCAGCCAGGACAGGGATCCCCTACGAGCAGTACTTC
TRBV7-6	TRBJ2-1	once	-	CASRSEEGLRGNEQFF	TGTGCCAGCAGATCCGAAGAGGGACTCCGAGGCAATGAGCAGTTCTTC
TRBV6-5	TRBJ2-2	-	-	CASSYSESDSGELFF	TGTGCCAGCAGTTACTCGGAGTCTGATTCCGGGGAGCTGTTTTTT
TRBV5-1	TRBJ1-2	-	-	CASSWTGSQLTLYGYTF	TGCGCCAGCAGCTGGACGGGGTCTCAGCTTACTTTATATGGCTACACCTTC
TRBV29-1	TRBJ2-3	-	TRBD2	CSVGLAGAADTQYF	TGCAGCGTTGGACTAGCGGGAGCGGCAGATACGCAGTATTTT
TRBV28	TRBJ2-7	-	TRBD1	CASSPGGQGALEQYF	TGTGCCAGCAGTCCCGGGGGACAGGGGGCCCTCGAGCAGTACTTC
TRBV10-2	TRBJ1-3	-	-	CASSESTTGNGNTIYF	TGCGCCAGCAGTGAGTCGACAACCGGGAATGGAAACACCATATATTTT
TRBV7-9	TRBJ1-2	-	-	CASSKDVGGDGYTF	TGTGCCAGCAGCAAAGACGTCGGAGGGGATGGCTACACCTTC
TRBV7-9	TRBJ2-5	-	-	CASSLTPHTDIQETQYF	TGTGCCAGCAGCTTAACTCCCCACACAGACATACAAGAGACCCAGTACTTC
TRBV9	TRBJ2-7	-	-	CASSVEEGRTIREQYF	TGTGCCAGCAGCGTAGAGGAGGGTAGGACCATTAGGGAGCAGTACTTC
TRBV7-2	TRBJ2-5	-	-	CASSLTRGDKETQYF	TGTGCCAGCAGCTTAACCAGGGGAGACAAGGAGACCCAGTACTTC
TRBV10-3	TRBJ1-3	-	-	CAARQNYLSGNTIYF	TGTGCCGCGAGACAGAATTATCTCTCTGGAAACACCATATATTTT
TRBV25-1	TRBJ1-5	-	TRBD1	CASSGSTGSANQPQHF	TGTGCCAGCAGTGGATCGACAGGGTCGGCGAATCAGCCCCAGCATTTT
TRBV6-1	TRBJ2-7	-	-	CASSEPGSPATYEQYF	TGTGCCAGCAGTGAACCCGGGAGCCCCGCAACCTACGAGCAGTACTTC
TRBV29-1	TRBJ2-7	once	-	CSAVIGLLYEQYF	TGCAGCGCTGTAATTGGACTGCTCTACGAGCAGTACTTC
TRBV7-2	TRBJ2-7	-	TRBD2	CASSLAPGLAIDEQYF	TGTGCCAGCAGCTTAGCGCCGGGACTAGCGATTGACGAGCAGTACTTC
TRBV4-2	TRBJ2-7	-	-	CASSQEGRQIYEQYF	TGTGCCAGCAGCCAGGAGGGTCGGCAGATCTACGAGCAGTACTTC
TRBV30	TRBJ2-6	-	TRBD2	CAWSVGGSGANVLTF	TGTGCCTGGAGTGTAGGCGGGAGTGGGGCCAACGTCCTGACTTTC
TRBV5-6	TRBJ1-4	-	-	CASSSLGGEKLFF	TGTGCCAGCAGCTCCTTAGGAGGAGAAAAACTGTTTTTT
TRBV9	TRBJ2-1	-	TRBD2	CASSGGRFNEQFF	TGTGCCAGCAGCGGCGGGAGGTTCAATGAGCAGTTCTTC
TRBV27	TRBJ2-5	-	TRBD2	CASSRLLATNQETQYF	TGTGCCAGCAGCCGGTTACTAGCGACAAACCAAGAGACCCAGTACTTC
TRBV4-2	TRBJ2-3	-	TRBD2	CASSQDRISGGTSTDTQYF	TGTGCCAGCAGCCAAGATCGGATTAGCGGGGGTACTAGCACAGATACGCAGTATTTT
TRBV5-8	TRBJ2-5	-	-	CASSLVVRLALETQYF	TGTGCCAGCAGCTTGGTAGTGCGGCTAGCCCTAGAGACCCAGTACTTC
TRBV2	TRBJ1-1	-	-	CASSKPRDTEAFF	TGTGCCAGCAGTAAGCCCCGTGACACTGAAGCTTTCTTT
TRBV11-2	TRBJ2-4	-	TRBD1	CASSSNRGSSIQYF	TGTGCCAGCAGCTCTAACAGGGGGAGCAGCATTCAGTACTTC
TRBV7-2	TRBJ1-5	-	TRBD1	CASSRTGYSNQPQHF	TGTGCCAGCAGCAGGACAGGATATAGCAATCAGCCCCAGCATTTT